The clone carrying this T cell receptor beta chain turned up a few times. There are 17 residues in the CDR3. Germline values: CDR1 KGHSH, CDR2 LQKENI. V gave up 3 bases and J gave up 1 base; unmatched junction bases: 9. Each CDR3 protein is one row after TCRdb ran MiXCR on the 5' RACE reads. The sample shows roughly 240,000 distinct CDR3 sequences, 5.5% to 7% of them seen only once. This sample was taken from a study of identical twins. Another study also made use of these data, one on yellow fever vaccine responses in identical twins.

The specimen was memory (CD45RO+) T cells sorted from blood. This clonotype was obtained from a woman younger than 35 in good health. This sequence joins TRBV18 and TRBJ2-3; 8 bases agree with TRBD2. The CDR3 DNA reads as TGTGCCAGCTCACCGGCTCGCGAACTAGCGGGCACAGATACGCAGTATTTT. As protein: CASSPARELAGTDTQYF.